This T cell receptor (beta chain) comes out of a study of control samples from healthy donors and cancer patients. Profiling relied on immunoSEQ multiplex PCR, and the TCRdb table lists in-frame clones only, not all of them. The sample shows under 65,000 clones, around 87% of them seen only once. This CDR3 has 14 residues. The V gene's germline CDR1 is MNHEY and CDR2 SVGEGT. V was pared by 5 bases and J by 2 bases, with 10 bases between. Sequencing was performed on PBMCs. The source of this sequence is a woman aged 55-70 years with lung cancer. V gene TRBV6-2 or TRBV6-3 combines with J gene TRBJ1-5; D is unclear. CDR3 region: CASSNIGGNQPQHF. The CDR3 region has the DNA TGTGCCAGCAGTAATATTGGGGGCAATCAGCCCCAGCATTTT.